This passage covers 32 T cell receptor beta chains from one sample sequenced in a study of T cells in Graves' hyperthyroidism and ophthalmopathy. Template material for amplifying TCR beta CDR3 regions consisted of RNA transcripts. The HTBI primer set was used in a first-round RT-PCR of the TCR CDR3. MiXCR was run by TCRdb on the multiplex PCR reads, yielding one entry per CDR3 protein. The sample records about 600,000 distinct CDR3 sequences, roughly 16% being singletons. The specimen was blood. All receptors derive from a woman aged 40-49 years with Graves' ophthalmopathy.

This clonotype was detected ten times or more. The rearrangement uses TRBV30 and TRBJ2-2; D is uncertain. The V gene's germline CDR1 is GTSNPN and CDR2 SVGIG (reference sequence). The CDR3 is 13 residues long. The V gene lost 2 bases and the J gene lost 1 base, with 5 bases spanning the gap. CDR3 amino acids: CAWSRQNTGELFF. Written as DNA, the CDR3 is TGTGCCTGGAGTAGGCAGAACACCGGGGAGCTGTTTTTT. The full variable domain, rest sourced from reference TRBV30 and TRBJ2-2, is SQTIHQWPATLVQPVGSPLSLECTVEGTSNPNLYWYRQAAGRGLQLLFYSVGIGQISSEVPQNLSASRPQDRQFILSSKKLLLSDSGFYLCAWSRQNTGELFFGEGSRLTVL.

This clonotype was observed at least ten times. This chain joins TRBV12-3 or TRBV12-4 and TRBJ1-1; D gene unclear. The CDR3 is made up of 13 amino acids. The V gene lost 5 bases and the J gene lost 4 bases, with 11 bases spanning the gap. CDR3 coding DNA: TGTGCCAGCAGTCCTCATGCGGGCACTGAAGCTTTCTTT. Residues: CASSPHAGTEAFF.

This chain connects TRBV19 to TRBJ1-6; D is unclear. Trimming removed 5 bases at V and 8 bases at J, with 16 bases between. The length of the CDR3 is 15 residues. The germline V gene has CDR1 LNHDA and CDR2 SQIVND (reference sequence). This CDR3 reads CASSSTAPRDSPLHF. In nucleotides, the CDR3 is TGTGCCAGTAGTTCCACGGCCCCTAGAGATTCACCCCTCCACTTT.

The chain has TRBV28 and TRBJ1-1, with 7 bases that match TRBD1. J was trimmed by 6 bases and V by 6 bases; bases with no gene match: 7. Germline CDR1 and CDR2: MDHEN and SYDVKM. The CDR3 totals 13 residues. CDR3 amino acids: CASSQTGPPEAFF. In DNA form, the CDR3 reads TGTGCCAGCAGCCAGACAGGGCCACCTGAAGCTTTCTTT. The full variable domain, completed using reference TRBV28 and TRBJ1-1, is DVKVTQSSRYLVKRTGEKVFLECVQDMDHENMFWYRQDPGLGLRLIYFSYDVKMKEKGDIPEGYSVSREKKERFSLILESASTNQTSMYLCASSQTGPPEAFFGQGTRLTVV.

CDR3 residues: CASSPAPSGNTIYF. The CDR3 region has the DNA TGTGCCAGCAGCCCCGCCCCCTCTGGAAACACCATATATTTT. The chain recombines TRBV7-9 with TRBJ1-3; D remains ambiguous. V gave up 5 bases and J gave up 0 bases, with 8 bases separating them. Germline CDR1 reads SEHNR; CDR2 reads FQNEAQ (reference sequence). This CDR3 spans 14 amino acids.

Concerning this clonotype itself: A much larger clone sits a single nucleotide away, making a read error possible. The V call is TRBV2, the J call TRBJ1-5; D not certain. V was shortened by 3 bases and J by 4 bases, with 13 bases between the two germline ends. The CDR3 spans 15 residues. Per germline, CDR1 SNHLY and CDR2 FYNNEI. The CDR3 loop is CASSDSTMANQPQHF. CDR3 coding DNA: TGTGCCAGCAGTGACTCGACGATGGCTAATCAGCCCCAGCATTTT.

V and J are TRBV11-2 and TRBJ2-1; 10 bases align to TRBD2. CDR1 SGHAT and CDR2 FQNNGV come from the germline V gene. V lost 2 bases, J lost 6 bases, and 7 bases stayed unmatched. The CDR3 is 16 amino acids. The CDR3 is CASSLTAASGSNEQFF. Written as DNA, the CDR3 is TGTGCCAGCAGCTTAACCGCCGCTAGCGGGAGCAATGAGCAGTTCTTC.

This clonotype was counted a few times. This chain connects TRBV7-9 to TRBJ2-3; 9 bases are a match to TRBD1. CDR1 and CDR2 from the germline V gene are SEHNR and FQNEAQ (reference sequence). The CDR3 runs to 17 residues. The J segment lost 0 bases and the V segment lost 5 bases, leaving 9 bases of the junction unmatched. The CDR3 DNA is TGTGCCAGCAGCCCCGGACAGGGGCCCTCTAGCACAGATACGCAGTATTTT. The encoded protein is CASSPGQGPSSTDTQYF.

There are many counts of this clonotype. The gene calls are TRBV28 and TRBJ2-1; D could derive from TRBD1 or TRBD2 (5 bases each). CDR3 length: 16 amino acids. The germline gives CDR1 MDHEN, CDR2 SYDVKM. V was shortened by 8 bases and J by 5 bases, with 22 bases between the two germline ends. CDR3 residues: CASGSPPGTSNNEQFF. The DNA of the CDR3 is TGTGCCAGCGGATCCCCCCCAGGGACCTCAAACAATGAGCAGTTCTTC.

There are many counts of this clonotype. The chain links TRBV2 to TRBJ1-4; 10 nucleotides agree with TRBD1. The V and J ends lost 4 bases and 4 bases, in that order; junction bases with no gene match: 3. The CDR3 contains 15 residues. Per germline, CDR1 SNHLY and CDR2 FYNNEI. CDR3 loop: CASSGQGARNEKLFF. CDR3 DNA: TGTGCCAGCAGTGGACAGGGGGCACGTAATGAAAAACTGTTTTTT.

This clonotype has a count of ten or more. The chain has TRBV13 and TRBJ2-2; a possible D gene is TRBD2 (5 bases). The CDR3 runs 15 residues. V was trimmed by 5 bases and J by 5 bases, leaving 15 bases between them. CDR1 and CDR2 from the germline V gene are PRHDT and FYEKMQ (reference sequence). The CDR3 nucleotides read TGTGCCAGCAGCCCCGCGAGGGTTGGTACCGGGGAGCTGTTTTTT. Translation: CASSPARVGTGELFF.

This clonotype has ten or more counts. The chain links TRBV5-5 to TRBJ2-7; 8 positions agree with TRBD1. Germline V CDR1 and CDR2: SGHKS, YYEKEE (reference sequence). CDR3 length equals 15 residues. V was pared by 4 bases and J by 0 bases, with 6 bases of the junction left unmatched. Here the CDR3 reads CASSTRTGSSYEQYF. CDR3 nucleotides: TGTGCCAGCAGCACCCGGACAGGGAGCTCCTACGAGCAGTACTTC.

The rearrangement links TRBV30 to TRBJ2-3; TRBD2 might be the D (5 bases). Per the germline V gene, CDR1 is GTSNPN and CDR2 is SVGIG (reference sequence). V lost 1 base and J 1 base, leaving 12 bases between the germline ends. The CDR3 has 15 residues. The CDR3 region has the DNA TGTGCCTGGAGTGCTGGCGGGTCCGGCACAGATACGCAGTATTTT. This translates into CAWSAGGSGTDTQYF. The variable domain in full, completed from reference TRBV30 and TRBJ2-3, reads SQTIHQWPATLVQPVGSPLSLECTVEGTSNPNLYWYRQAAGRGLQLLFYSVGIGQISSEVPQNLSASRPQDRQFILSSKKLLLSDSGFYLCAWSAGGSGTDTQYFGPGTRLTVL.

This chain links TRBV6-2 or TRBV6-3 with TRBJ2-7; D unclear. The CDR3 extends over 12 amino acids. Trimming took 5 bases from V and 7 from J, leaving 12 bases between them. CDR1 and CDR2 from the germline V gene are MNHEY and SVGEGT. The DNA for the CDR3 is TGTGCCAGCAGTGCCTATAAGCTTGAGCAGTACTTC. Its translation: CASSAYKLEQYF.

The table lists this clonotype with many counts. The gene calls are TRBV5-5 and TRBJ2-3; the D gene could be TRBD1 or TRBD2 (5 bases each). The length of the CDR3 is 16 residues. Deletions cut 6 bases from V and 3 bases from J, with 20 bases between. Per germline, CDR1 SGHKS and CDR2 YYEKEE (reference sequence). CDR3 region: CASTFTGIRTTDTQYF. The CDR3 nucleotides read TGTGCCAGCACCTTCACCGGGATTAGGACAACAGATACGCAGTATTTT.

The rearrangement uses TRBV29-1 and TRBJ2-7; 7 positions match TRBD2. V lost 4 bases and J lost 2; bases outside the gene matches: 11. Germline CDR1 reads SQVTM; CDR2 reads ANQGSEA. The CDR3 consists of 15 residues. CDR3 sequence (DNA): TGCAGCGTTGGGGCTCTGGGGGGGTCAACCTACGAGCAGTACTTC. Its translation: CSVGALGGSTYEQYF.

This rearrangement joins TRBV7-9 to TRBJ2-2; TRBD2 agrees at 8 bases. After removal of 2 bases from V and 3 bases from J, the junction contained 8 bases not matched to a gene. Germline assignment: CDR1 SEHNR and CDR2 FQNEAQ (reference sequence). The CDR3 is made up of 17 amino acids. This CDR3 reads CASSLRSSGLHTGELFF. CDR3 in DNA: TGTGCCAGCAGCTTAAGGTCTAGCGGGCTACACACCGGGGAGCTGTTTTTT.

The sample holds one count of this clonotype. Here the CDR3 reads CASRKQGAATEAFF. For the CDR3, the DNA is TGTGCCAGTAGAAAACAGGGGGCAGCCACTGAAGCTTTCTTT. This chain uses TRBV19 with TRBJ1-1, with 9 nucleotides matching TRBD1. The germline V gene has CDR1 LNHDA and CDR2 SQIVND (reference sequence). The length of the CDR3 is 14 residues. J lost 4 bases, V lost 6 bases, and 6 bases had no gene match.

This chain joins TRBV29-1 and TRBJ1-2; D not certain. The ends were cut back, 7 bases at V and 5 bases at J, with 11 bases in the middle. Germline lookup yields CDR1 SQVTM and CDR2 ANQGSEA. The CDR3 runs 11 residues. CDR3 coding DNA: TGCAGCGCCTCGACGGTGTATGGCTACACCTTC. Protein sequence: CSASTVYGYTF.

In its sample, this clonotype was seen many times. J is TRBJ2-7 and V is TRBV2, with 7 positions matching TRBD2. This CDR3 contains 13 residues. CDR1 and CDR2 from the germline V gene are SNHLY and FYNNEI. J lost 7 bases, V lost 2 bases, and 5 bases had no gene match. The CDR3 reads CASSERREQEQYF. The CDR3 DNA reads TGTGCCAGCAGTGAACGGCGGGAGCAGGAGCAGTACTTC.

This clonotype was seen a few times. The rearrangement uses TRBV18 and TRBJ2-3, with D hard to call. The germline gives CDR1 KGHSH, CDR2 LQKENI. The V gene lost 6 bases and the J gene lost 4 bases, with 11 bases spanning the gap. CDR3 size: 13 residues. The CDR3 loop is CASSPSEADTQYF. The CDR3 coding sequence is TGTGCCAGCTCTCCCAGCGAGGCAGATACGCAGTATTTT. Looking up the rest from reference TRBV18 and TRBJ2-3 gives the full variable domain: NAGVMQNPRHLVRRRGQEARLRCSPMKGHSHVYWYRQLPEEGLKFMVYLQKENIIDESGMPKERFSAEFPKEGPSILRIQQVVRGDSAAYFCASSPSEADTQYFGPGTRLTVL.

V gene TRBV18 combines with J gene TRBJ2-3, with D uncertain. This CDR3 has 15 residues. The germline gives CDR1 KGHSH, CDR2 LQKENI. Trimming pared 3 bases from V and 0 bases from J, leaving 10 bases between. The CDR3 spells CASSPQALSTDTQYF. In DNA form, the CDR3 reads TGTGCCAGCTCACCGCAGGCCCTAAGCACAGATACGCAGTATTTT.

This clonotype was seen only a few times. The chain joins TRBV29-1 to TRBJ2-1, with TRBD2 identical over 7 bases. The CDR3 runs 16 residues. Germline lookup yields CDR1 SQVTM and CDR2 ANQGSEA. V was clipped by 6 bases and J by 4 bases; unmatched bases: 15. CDR3 in amino acids: CSVPYKGAGPYNEQFF. In nucleotides, the CDR3 is TGCAGCGTACCCTACAAAGGAGCGGGACCGTACAATGAGCAGTTCTTC.

The chain recombines TRBV4-2 with TRBJ1-2; TRBD1 might be the D (5 bases). The germline V gene has CDR1 LGHNA and CDR2 YNFKEQ. CDR3 length equals 16 residues. With 0 bases removed from V and 8 bases from J, the gap between germline ends came to 19 bases. The CDR3 DNA reads TGTGCCAGCAGCCAAGATCAGGGCCTCCTCTCCGGGGGCTACACCTTC. Protein sequence: CASSQDQGLLSGGYTF.

Regarding this clonotype: A much bigger clone sits one base away, suggesting this may be a read error. The chain links TRBV5-1 to TRBJ2-1; 13 bases match TRBD2. This CDR3 spans 17 amino acids. Germline values: CDR1 SGHRS, CDR2 YFSETQ. CDR3 amino acids: CASSSRTSGSIYDEQFF. The CDR3 nucleotides are TGCGCCAGCAGCTCTCGGACTAGCGGGAGTATCTACGATGAGCAGTTCTTC.

On this clonotype itself: This may come from a read error, since a much larger clone is one base off. The DNA of the CDR3 is TGTGCCAGCAGCCCCACCACAGGGCACTCGAACACTGGAGCTTTCTTT. It codes for CASSPTTGHSNTGAFF. The rearrangement links TRBV3-1 to TRBJ1-1, with D possibly matching TRBD1 (6 bases). This CDR3 is 16 amino acids long. Germline V gene lookup returns CDR1 LGHDT and CDR2 YNNKEL (reference sequence).

This clonotype was seen more than once but under ten times. The chain combines TRBV28 with TRBJ1-2; D is undetermined. Germline assignment: CDR1 MDHEN and CDR2 SYDVKM. V was trimmed by 6 bases and J by 3 bases, leaving 14 bases between them. The CDR3 sequence is 14 residues long. The CDR3 loop reads CASSRRWQHYGYTF. The CDR3 nucleotides are TGTGCCAGCAGCCGAAGGTGGCAGCACTATGGCTACACCTTC.

This clonotype was picked up many times. The chain employs TRBV30 and TRBJ2-3, with unresolved D. CDR1 GTSNPN and CDR2 SVGIG come from the germline V gene (reference sequence). The CDR3 loop spans 13 amino acids. Trimming removed 3 bases from V and 3 bases from J, with 10 bases in between. The CDR3 coding sequence is TGTGCCTGGAGCCCCGGCGCGACAGATACGCAGTATTTT. Its protein is CAWSPGATDTQYF.

This clonotype occurred many times. The rearrangement uses TRBV7-2 and TRBJ2-5; TRBD1 might be the D (6 bases). Trimming left V 6 bases short and J 0 bases short, with 17 bases between. CDR1 and CDR2 (germline): SGHTA, FQGNSA. The CDR3 loop spans 16 amino acids. CDR3 bases: TGTGCCAGCAGAACTGCCTCGACAGGAAACCAAGAGACCCAGTACTTC. The encoded protein is CASRTASTGNQETQYF.

This clonotype occurred a few times. The chain combines TRBV20-1 with TRBJ2-7; a weak D match, TRBD1 (6 bases). The CDR3 totals 15 residues. V was pared by 1 base and J by 3 bases, with 16 bases between. Germline CDR1 is DFQATT and CDR2 is SNEGSKA (reference sequence). The DNA of the CDR3 is TGCAGTGCTAGAGGGGTCCCCGGGACAATCTACGAGCAGTACTTC. Its translation: CSARGVPGTIYEQYF.

This clonotype was counted many times. The chain is built from TRBV2 and TRBJ1-5; unclear D gene. The V gene lost 6 bases and the J gene lost 6 bases, with 12 bases spanning the gap. The germline V gene encodes CDR1 SNHLY and CDR2 FYNNEI. The CDR3 length is 13 residues. The CDR3 region has the DNA TGTGCCAGCAGCTCCTGGAGCGGTCAGCCCCAGCATTTT. As protein: CASSSWSGQPQHF.

The CDR3 nucleotides are TGCAGCGTTCTTGGTAGCGGGTTTGTAGCTTTCTTT. It codes for CSVLGSGFVAFF. The chain uses TRBV29-1 and TRBJ1-1; no definite D call. The CDR3 totals 12 residues. Trimming took off 5 bases at V and 10 bases at J, with 17 bases between the two ends. Germline CDR1 reads SQVTM; CDR2 reads ANQGSEA.